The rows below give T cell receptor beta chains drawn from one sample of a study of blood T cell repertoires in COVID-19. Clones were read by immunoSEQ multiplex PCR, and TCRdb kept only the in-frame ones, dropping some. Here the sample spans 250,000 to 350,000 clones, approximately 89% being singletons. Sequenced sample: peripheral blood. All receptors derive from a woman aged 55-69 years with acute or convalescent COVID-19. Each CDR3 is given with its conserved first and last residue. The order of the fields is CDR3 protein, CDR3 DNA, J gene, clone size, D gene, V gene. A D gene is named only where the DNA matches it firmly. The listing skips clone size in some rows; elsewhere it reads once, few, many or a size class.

CDR3 protein: CASSLDRGGYGYTF
CDR3 DNA: TGCGCCAGCAGCCTGGACAGGGGGGGCTATGGCTACACCTTC
J gene: TRBJ1-2
clone size: once
D gene: TRBD1
V gene: TRBV5-1

CDR3 protein: CASSFWPTPTAKNIQYF
CDR3 DNA: TGTGCCAGCAGTTTTTGGCCGACACCCACAGCCAAAAACATTCAGTACTTC
J gene: TRBJ2-4
clone size: -
D gene: -
V gene: TRBV28

CDR3 protein: CASSRTGLATNEKLFF
CDR3 DNA: TGTGCCAGCAGTCGGACAGGCCTTGCAACTAATGAAAAACTGTTTTTT
J gene: TRBJ1-4
clone size: -
D gene: TRBD1
V gene: TRBV6-2/TRBV6-3

CDR3 protein: CASSVPGSNQPQHF
CDR3 DNA: TGCGCCAGCAGTGTTCCGGGTAGCAATCAGCCCCAGCATTTT
J gene: TRBJ1-5
clone size: -
D gene: -
V gene: TRBV10-2

CDR3 protein: CATSDKDWTGEYEQYF
CDR3 DNA: TGTGCCACCAGTGACAAGGATTGGACAGGGGAGTACGAGCAGTACTTC
J gene: TRBJ2-7
clone size: few
D gene: TRBD1
V gene: TRBV24-1

CDR3 protein: CASSPGTGGRTDTQYF
CDR3 DNA: TGTGCCAGCAGTCCTGGGACAGGGGGGCGAACAGATACGCAGTATTTT
J gene: TRBJ2-3
clone size: -
D gene: TRBD1
V gene: TRBV27

CDR3 protein: CASSAYSDGGGSPLHF
CDR3 DNA: TGTGCCAGCAGTGCCTACTCTGATGGGGGGGGTTCACCCCTCCACTTT
J gene: TRBJ1-6
clone size: -
D gene: -
V gene: TRBV6-1

CDR3 protein: CASSLRSQGDTEAFF
CDR3 DNA: TGTGCCAGCAGCTTGAGGTCACAGGGGGACACTGAAGCTTTCTTT
J gene: TRBJ1-1
clone size: -
D gene: TRBD1
V gene: TRBV5-6

CDR3 protein: CASSSGQRPYGYTF
CDR3 DNA: TGTGCCAGCAGCTCGGGACAGAGACCCTATGGCTACACCTTC
J gene: TRBJ1-2
clone size: -
D gene: TRBD1
V gene: TRBV5-4

CDR3 protein: CASSLGQGNEQYF
CDR3 DNA: TGTGCCAGCAGCTTGGGACAGGGCAACGAGCAGTACTTC
J gene: TRBJ2-7
clone size: -
D gene: TRBD1
V gene: TRBV7-8

CDR3 protein: CATSDSRGLDEKLFF
CDR3 DNA: TGTGCCACCAGTGATTCCCGGGGATTAGATGAAAAACTGTTTTTT
J gene: TRBJ1-4
clone size: -
D gene: -
V gene: TRBV24-1

CDR3 protein: CASSLRTSGDETQYF
CDR3 DNA: TGCGCCAGCAGCCTGCGGACTAGCGGGGATGAGACCCAGTACTTC
J gene: TRBJ2-5
clone size: -
D gene: TRBD2
V gene: TRBV5-1

CDR3 protein: CASSVGGGRAQETQYF
CDR3 DNA: TGTGCCAGCAGCGTAGGGGGCGGGAGGGCCCAAGAGACCCAGTACTTC
J gene: TRBJ2-5
clone size: few
D gene: TRBD2
V gene: TRBV9

CDR3 protein: CASSQVAGQGNSPLHF
CDR3 DNA: TGTGCCAGCAGCCAAGTAGCCGGGCAGGGCAATTCACCCCTCCACTTT
J gene: TRBJ1-6
clone size: -
D gene: -
V gene: TRBV3-1/TRBV3-2

CDR3 protein: CASSLFSGGYEQYF
CDR3 DNA: TGTGCCAGCAGCTTATTTAGCGGGGGGTACGAGCAGTACTTC
J gene: TRBJ2-7
clone size: -
D gene: TRBD2
V gene: TRBV7-2

CDR3 protein: CASSPDRTSGNTIYF
CDR3 DNA: TGTGCCAGCTCACCAGACAGAACCTCTGGAAACACCATATATTTT
J gene: TRBJ1-3
clone size: -
D gene: -
V gene: TRBV18

CDR3 protein: CASIGGANVLTF
CDR3 DNA: TGTGCCAGCATCGGGGGGGCCAACGTCCTGACTTTC
J gene: TRBJ2-6
clone size: -
D gene: -
V gene: TRBV6-5

CDR3 protein: CASSQDPNNSYEQYF
CDR3 DNA: TGTGCCAGCAGCCAAGATCCAAACAACTCCTACGAGCAGTACTTC
J gene: TRBJ2-7
clone size: -
D gene: -
V gene: TRBV4-2

CDR3 protein: CASRGQGGYGYTF
CDR3 DNA: TGTGCCAGCAGGGGACAGGGGGGCTATGGCTACACCTTC
J gene: TRBJ1-2
clone size: -
D gene: TRBD1
V gene: TRBV6-4

CDR3 protein: CASSFAGTGGTDTQYF
CDR3 DNA: TGTGCCAGTAGTTTCGCCGGGACAGGGGGCACAGATACGCAGTATTTT
J gene: TRBJ2-3
clone size: once
D gene: TRBD1
V gene: TRBV19

CDR3 protein: CASSSGLAGYNEQFF
CDR3 DNA: TGTGCCAGCAGCTCGGGCCTAGCGGGGTACAATGAGCAGTTCTTC
J gene: TRBJ2-1
clone size: -
D gene: TRBD2
V gene: TRBV11-2

CDR3 protein: CASSLAPPGNTEAFF
CDR3 DNA: TGTGCCAGCAGCTTGGCCCCTCCAGGGAACACTGAAGCTTTCTTT
J gene: TRBJ1-1
clone size: -
D gene: -
V gene: TRBV7-6

CDR3 protein: CASSRSQGGRNEQFF
CDR3 DNA: TGTGCCAGCAGCCGGTCTCAGGGGGGCCGCAATGAGCAGTTCTTC
J gene: TRBJ2-1
clone size: -
D gene: -
V gene: TRBV6-5

CDR3 protein: CASSPSPFRPTYEQYF
CDR3 DNA: TGCGCCAGCAGTCCCAGCCCCTTCCGCCCGACTTACGAGCAGTACTTC
J gene: TRBJ2-7
clone size: -
D gene: -
V gene: TRBV23-1